This T cell receptor (beta chain) was observed in a study of shared clonotypes between healthy human individuals. Findings of the study overall: Investigators collected only blood, and repertoires in tissues likely differ.

As concerns this clone: What it binds is not known.

All donors were Caucasian adults living in Nashville, Tennessee. PCR replicates from unsorted PBMC used roughly 300 ng DNA, and this amount was 25,000 to 35,000 T cell genomes. This table comes from immunoSEQ multiplex PCR, and its TCRdb copy is limited to in-frame clones, with some not included. The sample contains 450,000 to 500,000 clones, 70% to 85% of which appear only once. The CDR3 is 16 amino acids. Trimming removed 3 bases from V and 4 bases from J; junction bases left unmatched: 10. Per germline, CDR1 MDHEN and CDR2 SYDVKM. V gene TRBV28 combines with J gene TRBJ1-1, with TRBD1 matching 8 bases. The sample comprised PBMCs. This TCR came from a woman aged 40-49 years in good health. Some clones in this sample may be carry-over from other donors' samples. CDR3 sequence: CASSFRGRGRSTEAFF. The CDR3 nucleotides read TGTGCCAGCAGTTTTCGGGGCAGGGGGCGTAGCACTGAAGCTTTCTTT.